This T cell receptor beta chain originates from a study of glioma-infiltrating T cells. Study details: Before surgery, glioma patients received dexamethasone for at most six days. Sequencing aimed for about 4.5- to 11-fold coverage of approximately 990,000 peripheral T cells.

General study results and limits: Tissue-blood divergence was below expectation in non-neoplastic patients, above in gliomas.

The iRepertoire nested amplicon-rescue multiplex PCR amplified TCR alpha and beta CDR3s from RNA. TCRdb analysed the multiplex PCR reads with MiXCR anew, one entry per CDR3 protein. The profile shows a few hundred thousand distinct CDR3 sequences, approximately 42% of them singletons. The V and J ends lost 4 bases and 1 base respectively, with 16 bases between them. The CDR3 is 16 residues long. Germline V lookup: CDR1 MNHNS, CDR2 SASEGT. A remark on this clonotype: The antigen remains unidentified.

The sample taken for sequencing was glioma tissue, nonneoplastic brain tissue, or PBMCs (not recorded which). The rearrangement uses TRBV6-1 and TRBJ1-1, with a weak D call TRBD1 (6 bases). The receptor's source is a human donor with low-grade glioma or glioblastoma, undergoing nonglioma brain surgery, or in good health (not recorded which). CDR3 residues: CASSVRRGAGNTEAFF. CDR3 in DNA: TGTGCCAGCAGTGTCCGACGGGGGGCTGGGAACACTGAAGCTTTCTTT.